The source of this T cell receptor (beta chain) is a study of T cell responses to AZD1222 COVID-19 vaccine. Study outcomes and limitations: Baseline seropositives among AZD1222 recipients totaled only six or seven.

Comment on this clone: Antigen specificity is unknown.

Second-dose schedules of about 4 or about 12 weeks were combined. V lost 2 bases and J 10 bases, leaving 15 bases between the germline ends. Germline V CDR1 and CDR2: KGHSH, LQKENI. CDR3 size: 14 residues. Assay: immunoSEQ multiplex PCR; the TCRdb copy retains only in-frame clones and omits some. The profile shows roughly 150,000 clones, 85% to 95% of them singletons. Here the sequenced sample was peripheral blood, taken 28 days after the second AZD1222 dose. This TCR was recovered from an adult who received the AZD1222 COVID-19 vaccine. The V gene is TRBV18, the J gene TRBJ1-5, with a weak D call TRBD1 (6 bases). The CDR3 loop is CASSPDGGNRPQHF. The CDR3 DNA reads TGTGCCAGCTCACCAGACGGGGGCAACCGCCCCCAGCATTTT.